This T cell receptor (beta chain) stems from a study of control samples from healthy donors and cancer patients. Some clones are missing from TCRdb's copy, which holds only in-frame ones; the method was immunoSEQ multiplex PCR. The repertoire holds roughly 120,000 clones, with over 90% as singletons. About this clone: Other DNA sequences in the sample encode the same CDR3.

Germline V gene data show CDR1 as MNHEY and CDR2 as SMNVEV (reference sequence). The CDR3 spans 16 residues. V shed 6 bases and J shed 7 bases, with 19 bases lying between them. This chain connects TRBV27 to TRBJ1-6; D perhaps matches TRBD1 (6 bases). The material sequenced was blood. The clonotype originates from a man younger than 40 in good health. CDR3 sequence: CASRTQTGTRNSPLHF. The CDR3 bases are TGTGCCAGCAGGACCCAAACAGGGACGAGGAATTCACCCCTCCACTTT.